The rows below give T cell receptor beta chains drawn from one sample of a study of cytomegalovirus exposure and HLA in healthy donors. Measured with immunoSEQ multiplex PCR; TCRdb has only the in-frame clones, and not every one. The sample has some 190,000 clones, about four fifths seen once; the top ten hold around 2.6%. Sequenced: PBMCs. The receptors stem from a female donor in good health and CMV-seronegative. The CDR3 runs from the conserved cysteine through the conserved F or W. A D gene is named only where the DNA matches it firmly. Clone size appears in some rows only: once, few, many, or a class for an expanded clone.

J: TRBJ2-2
size: -
V: TRBV5-4
D: -
DNA: TGTGCCAGCAGCTTGGAACCAGGGTGGGAGCTGTTTTTT
CDR3: CASSLEPGWELFF

J: TRBJ2-7
size: -
V: TRBV28
D: TRBD2
DNA: TGTGCCAGCAGTTTAGGGCTAGCGGGAGTCTACTCCTACGAGCAGTACTTC
CDR3: CASSLGLAGVYSYEQYF

J: TRBJ2-2
size: few
V: TRBV28
D: TRBD2
DNA: TGTGCCAGCATCCTAGCGGGAGGGTACACCGGGGAGCTGTTTTTT
CDR3: CASILAGGYTGELFF

J: TRBJ2-2
size: -
V: TRBV18
D: -
DNA: TGTGCCAGCTCACCACAGACAGGAACAAACACCGGGGAGCTGTTTTTT
CDR3: CASSPQTGTNTGELFF

J: TRBJ2-3
size: -
V: TRBV6-5
D: -
DNA: TGTGCCAGCAGTTACAGAAGGGAGACAGATACGCAGTATTTT
CDR3: CASSYRRETDTQYF

J: TRBJ2-3
size: -
V: TRBV4-1
D: TRBD2
DNA: TGCGCCAGCAGCCCAACACCTGGACTAGCGGGGGTAGATACGCAGTATTTT
CDR3: CASSPTPGLAGVDTQYF

J: TRBJ1-6
size: -
V: TRBV18
D: -
DNA: TGTGCCAGCTCCCCTAGACAGGTTGAGAATTCACCCCTCCACTTT
CDR3: CASSPRQVENSPLHF

J: TRBJ2-2
size: once
V: TRBV7-9
D: -
DNA: TGTGCCAGCAGCTTACCCTTTGGCCAAGCGGCTGGCGGGGAGCTGTTTTTT
CDR3: CASSLPFGQAAGGELFF

J: TRBJ2-3
size: few
V: TRBV9
D: TRBD2
DNA: TGTGCCAGCAGCACATCACTAGCGGCCAGCACAGATACGCAGTATTTT
CDR3: CASSTSLAASTDTQYF

J: TRBJ1-2
size: few
V: TRBV9
D: TRBD1
DNA: TGTGCCAGCAGCGTCGACAGGGATGGCCGGGGCTACACCTTC
CDR3: CASSVDRDGRGYTF

J: TRBJ1-1
size: once
V: TRBV18
D: -
DNA: TGTGCCAGCTCACCACCTGGGACACGTGAAGCTTTCTTT
CDR3: CASSPPGTREAFF

J: TRBJ1-2
size: -
V: TRBV2
D: -
DNA: TGTGCCAGCAGTGAGGTATCAGGGGCGTACGGTGGCTACACCTTC
CDR3: CASSEVSGAYGGYTF

J: TRBJ1-1
size: -
V: TRBV2
D: -
DNA: TGTGCCAGCACAGGAGGCCCCAACACTGAAGCTTTCTTT
CDR3: CASTGGPNTEAFF

J: TRBJ1-5
size: -
V: TRBV30
D: -
DNA: TGTGCCTGGAGTCCGAGTCAGCCAGGGGACGGTCAGCCCCAGCATTTT
CDR3: CAWSPSQPGDGQPQHF

J: TRBJ2-3
size: -
V: TRBV7-9
D: -
DNA: TGTTCCAGCAGCTTAGTACCCAGCCGGGTTTCTAGCACAGATACGCAGTATTTT
CDR3: CSSSLVPSRVSSTDTQYF

J: TRBJ2-7
size: -
V: TRBV5-1
D: -
DNA: TGCGCCAGCAGCCTAGGGGGGGGATACGAGCAGTACTTC
CDR3: CASSLGGGYEQYF

J: TRBJ1-6
size: -
V: TRBV2
D: TRBD1
DNA: TGTGCCAGCAGTAAGACAGGGCAATCACCCCTCCACTTT
CDR3: CASSKTGQSPLHF

J: TRBJ2-2
size: -
V: TRBV7-8
D: TRBD1
DNA: TGTGCCAGCACCTTACAGGGGGGTATAGCCGGGGAGCTGTTTTTT
CDR3: CASTLQGGIAGELFF

J: TRBJ1-2
size: -
V: TRBV6-5
D: -
DNA: TGTGCCAGCAGTTACTCGACCGGCGGGGGCTACACCTTC
CDR3: CASSYSTGGGYTF

J: TRBJ1-5
size: few
V: TRBV2
D: -
DNA: TGTGCCAGCAGTGTAGAGCGCTCCCAGCCCCAGCATTTT
CDR3: CASSVERSQPQHF

J: TRBJ2-2
size: -
V: TRBV30
D: TRBD2
DNA: TGTGCCTGGAGTGGGCGACCGGGACTAGCGGGACTGAACACCGGGGAGCTGTTTTTT
CDR3: CAWSGRPGLAGLNTGELFF

J: TRBJ1-6
size: -
V: TRBV6-5
D: TRBD1
DNA: TGTGCCAGCACCCAGGACAGGGCTTTGAATTCACCCCTCCACTTT
CDR3: CASTQDRALNSPLHF

J: TRBJ2-5
size: -
V: TRBV10-3
D: -
DNA: TGTGCCACACAGGGATACCAAGAGACCCAGTACTTC
CDR3: CATQGYQETQYF

J: TRBJ1-2
size: -
V: TRBV11-2
D: -
DNA: TGTGCCAGCAGCTTAGATTCGGCAGGGAGGGATGGCTACACCTTC
CDR3: CASSLDSAGRDGYTF

J: TRBJ1-2
size: -
V: TRBV14
D: -
DNA: TGTGCCAGCAGCCAAGACAACTTTGGCTACACCTTC
CDR3: CASSQDNFGYTF

J: TRBJ1-1
size: -
V: TRBV12-2
D: -
DNA: TGTGCAAGTCGCTTACTGCGGGATTGCTTT
CDR3: CASRLLRDCF

J: TRBJ2-1
size: -
V: TRBV28
D: -
DNA: TGTGCCAGCAGTTTTCGAGACACCGGATACAATGAGCAGTTCTTC
CDR3: CASSFRDTGYNEQFF

J: TRBJ1-1
size: few
V: TRBV2
D: -
DNA: TGTGCCAGCAGTGAATTTCCCAGGGGTGGGGACACTGAAGCTTTCTTT
CDR3: CASSEFPRGGDTEAFF

J: TRBJ1-2
size: -
V: TRBV27
D: TRBD1
DNA: TGTGCCAGCAGCCCAATTCCGGGACAGAGATTCGGCTATGGCTACACCTTC
CDR3: CASSPIPGQRFGYGYTF

J: TRBJ1-3
size: -
V: TRBV18
D: TRBD1
DNA: TGTGCCAGCGACAGGGGGTCGACGTCTGGAAACACCATATATTTT
CDR3: CASDRGSTSGNTIYF

J: TRBJ1-3
size: -
V: TRBV11-2
D: -
DNA: TGTGCCAGCAGCCGAGCCGGACAGAAAAGATCTGGAAACACCATATATTTT
CDR3: CASSRAGQKRSGNTIYF

J: TRBJ2-7
size: -
V: TRBV28
D: -
DNA: TGTGCCAGCAGTCTTAGCGGAATACGTACCTACGAGCAGTACTTC
CDR3: CASSLSGIRTYEQYF

J: TRBJ2-1
size: -
V: TRBV2
D: -
DNA: TGTGCCAGCAGTGAGGAGGGGAGGATAAACAATGAGCAGTTCTTC
CDR3: CASSEEGRINNEQFF

J: TRBJ2-7
size: -
V: TRBV4-1
D: -
DNA: TGCGCCAGCAGCCTCACCGAGGGCAGAAAGGACGAGCAGTACTTC
CDR3: CASSLTEGRKDEQYF

J: TRBJ2-5
size: -
V: TRBV7-2
D: -
DNA: TGTGCCAGCAGGCACTGGTCAGAGACCCAGTACTTC
CDR3: CASRHWSETQYF

J: TRBJ2-1
size: -
V: TRBV11-3
D: -
DNA: TGTGCCAGCAGCTTAGATCTAAGGACAACCAATGAGCAGTTCTTC
CDR3: CASSLDLRTTNEQFF

J: TRBJ1-5
size: -
V: TRBV2
D: -
DNA: TGTGCCAGCAGCCCCACCGGGGGACAGCCCCAGCATTTT
CDR3: CASSPTGGQPQHF

J: TRBJ1-1
size: few
V: TRBV10-2
D: -
DNA: TGCGCCAGCAGAAGGGGGGGTGCGATGAACACTGAAGCTTTCTTT
CDR3: CASRRGGAMNTEAFF

J: TRBJ2-2
size: -
V: TRBV9
D: TRBD2
DNA: TGTGCCAGCAGCGCGACTAGCGGGAGTTGGGCCGGGGAGCTGTTTTTT
CDR3: CASSATSGSWAGELFF

J: TRBJ2-7
size: -
V: TRBV7-9
D: -
DNA: TGTGCCAGCAGCTTAGCTTCAGGGACCTACGAGCAGTACTTC
CDR3: CASSLASGTYEQYF

J: TRBJ2-1
size: -
V: TRBV5-1
D: -
DNA: TGCGCCAGCAGCTTAACCCAGGGGATGGACAATGAGCAGTTCTTC
CDR3: CASSLTQGMDNEQFF

J: TRBJ2-2
size: -
V: TRBV7-9
D: -
DNA: TGTGCCAGCAGCTTCAAACAGGGGAACACCGGGGAGCTGTTTTTT
CDR3: CASSFKQGNTGELFF

J: TRBJ2-6
size: -
V: TRBV7-3
D: -
DNA: TGTGCCAGCAGCTTAACCTTATCTGGGGCCAACGTCCTGACTTTC
CDR3: CASSLTLSGANVLTF

J: TRBJ1-6
size: few
V: TRBV30
D: -
DNA: TGTGCCTGGAGTGTATCAAAGGGGAATTCACCCCTCCACTTT
CDR3: CAWSVSKGNSPLHF

J: TRBJ1-5
size: -
V: TRBV25-1
D: TRBD1
DNA: TGTGCCAGCAGTGAAAGGACAGGGCCCAGTAGCAATCAGCCCCAGCATTTT
CDR3: CASSERTGPSSNQPQHF

J: TRBJ2-7
size: once
V: TRBV9
D: -
DNA: TGTGCCAGCGGAGGGGGCTACGAGCAGTACTTC
CDR3: CASGGGYEQYF

J: TRBJ2-1
size: -
V: TRBV27
D: TRBD2
DNA: TGTGCCATCACTCTAGCGGGAGGGCGCGGTGAGCAGTTCTTC
CDR3: CAITLAGGRGEQFF

J: TRBJ1-4
size: -
V: TRBV5-1
D: TRBD1
DNA: TGCGCCAGCAGCTTGGGACAGGGGTCTAATGAAAAACTGTTTTTT
CDR3: CASSLGQGSNEKLFF

J: TRBJ1-6
size: -
V: TRBV9
D: -
DNA: TGTGCCAGCAGCGTTTCACAGGGTGGAAATTCACCCCTCCACTTT
CDR3: CASSVSQGGNSPLHF

J: TRBJ1-1
size: -
V: TRBV19
D: -
DNA: TGTGCCAGTAGTATTCGGCAGGGTGGGACTGAAGCTTTCTTT
CDR3: CASSIRQGGTEAFF

J: TRBJ2-7
size: -
V: TRBV5-1
D: TRBD2
DNA: TGCGCCAGCAGCTGGGGACTAGCGGGAGGCTACGAGCAGTACTTC
CDR3: CASSWGLAGGYEQYF

J: TRBJ2-1
size: -
V: TRBV28
D: -
DNA: TGTGCCAGCAGTTTTAGGGGGAGCTCCTACAATGAGCAGTTCTTC
CDR3: CASSFRGSSYNEQFF

J: TRBJ1-1
size: once
V: TRBV5-1
D: -
DNA: TGCGCCAGCAGTTCCGGGTTCTCGTTACCGAACACTGAAGCTTTCTTT
CDR3: CASSSGFSLPNTEAFF

J: TRBJ1-1
size: -
V: TRBV7-9
D: -
DNA: TGTGCCAGCAGCTCTGTCGGTTTTGAAGCTTTCTTT
CDR3: CASSSVGFEAFF

J: TRBJ2-3
size: -
V: TRBV7-8
D: TRBD2
DNA: TGTGCCAGCAGCCCACTAGCGGGAGTTGGCACAGATACGCAGTATTTT
CDR3: CASSPLAGVGTDTQYF

J: TRBJ2-7
size: -
V: TRBV5-6
D: -
DNA: TGTGCCAGCAGCAAATGGAGGGACGAGCAGTACTTC
CDR3: CASSKWRDEQYF

J: TRBJ1-5
size: -
V: TRBV2
D: TRBD1
DNA: TGTGCCAGCAGGGAGGGGACAGGGGATACTCAGCCCCAGCATTTT
CDR3: CASREGTGDTQPQHF

J: TRBJ2-7
size: -
V: TRBV2
D: -
DNA: TGTGCCAGCAGCCTCGACAGGACCGAGCAGTACTTC
CDR3: CASSLDRTEQYF